The clone carrying this T cell receptor (beta chain) was observed at least ten times. This specimen comes from a study of CDR3 diversity in severe acne. V trimming: 4 bases; J trimming: 2 bases; junction bases outside the gene matches: 2. There are 14 residues in the CDR3. Germline CDR1 reads LGHNA; CDR2 reads YNFKEQ. TCRdb reanalysed the PCR reads using MiXCR and keeps one entry per CDR3 protein. The data hold more than 85,000 distinct CDR3 sequences, with 51% observed a single time. The chain links TRBV4-2 to TRBJ1-5, with 7 bases lining up with TRBD1. The specimen sequenced was blood. This TCR came from a male donor with acne. The CDR3 is CASSPGQGNQPQHF. The CDR3 bases are TGTGCCAGCAGCCCTGGACAGGGCAATCAGCCCCAGCATTTT.